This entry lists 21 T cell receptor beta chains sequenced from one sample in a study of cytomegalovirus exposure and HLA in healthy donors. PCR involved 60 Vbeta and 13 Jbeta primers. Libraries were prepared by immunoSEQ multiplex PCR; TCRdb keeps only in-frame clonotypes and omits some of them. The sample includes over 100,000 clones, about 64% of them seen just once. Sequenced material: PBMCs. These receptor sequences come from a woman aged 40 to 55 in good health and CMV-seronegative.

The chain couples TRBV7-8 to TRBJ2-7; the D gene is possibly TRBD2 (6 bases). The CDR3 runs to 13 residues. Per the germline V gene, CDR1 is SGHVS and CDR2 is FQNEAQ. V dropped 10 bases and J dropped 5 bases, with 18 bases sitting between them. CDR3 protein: CATASFGEDEQYF. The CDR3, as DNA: TGTGCCACGGCGAGTTTTGGGGAGGACGAGCAGTACTTC.

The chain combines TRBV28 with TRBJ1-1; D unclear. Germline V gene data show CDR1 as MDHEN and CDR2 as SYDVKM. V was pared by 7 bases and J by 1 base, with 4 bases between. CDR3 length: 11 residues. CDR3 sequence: CASTSNTEAFF. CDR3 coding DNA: TGTGCCAGCACCTCGAACACTGAAGCTTTCTTT.

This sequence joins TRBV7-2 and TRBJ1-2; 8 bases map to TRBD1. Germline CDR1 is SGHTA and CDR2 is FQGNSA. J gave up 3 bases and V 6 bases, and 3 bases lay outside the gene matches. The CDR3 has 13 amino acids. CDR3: CASRPTGDYGYTF. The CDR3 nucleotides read TGTGCCAGCAGACCGACAGGGGACTATGGCTACACCTTC.

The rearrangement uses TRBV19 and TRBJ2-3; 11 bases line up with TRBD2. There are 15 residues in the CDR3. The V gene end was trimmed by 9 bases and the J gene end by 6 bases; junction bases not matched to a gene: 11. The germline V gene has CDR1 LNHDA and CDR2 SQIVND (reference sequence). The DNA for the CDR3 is TGTGCCAGCGGAAGACTAGCGGGGAAACGTGATACGCAGTATTTT. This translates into CASGRLAGKRDTQYF.

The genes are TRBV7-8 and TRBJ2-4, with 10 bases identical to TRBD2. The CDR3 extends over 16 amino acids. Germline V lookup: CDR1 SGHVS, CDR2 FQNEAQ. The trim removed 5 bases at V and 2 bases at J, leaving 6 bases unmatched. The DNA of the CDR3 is TGTGCCAGCAGCCTCCTAGCGGGGGAGTCCAAAAACATTCAGTACTTC. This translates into CASSLLAGESKNIQYF.

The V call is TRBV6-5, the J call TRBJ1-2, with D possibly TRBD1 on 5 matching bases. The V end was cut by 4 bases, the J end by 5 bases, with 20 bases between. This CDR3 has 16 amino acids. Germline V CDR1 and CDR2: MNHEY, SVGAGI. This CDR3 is CASSSPGQGKGYGYTF. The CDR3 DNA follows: TGTGCCAGCAGTTCGCCAGGGCAGGGAAAGGGGTATGGCTACACCTTC.

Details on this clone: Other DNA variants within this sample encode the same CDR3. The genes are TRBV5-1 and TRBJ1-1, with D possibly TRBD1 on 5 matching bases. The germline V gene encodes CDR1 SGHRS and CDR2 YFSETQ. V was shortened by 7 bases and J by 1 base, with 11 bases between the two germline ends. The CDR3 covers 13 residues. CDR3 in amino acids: CASSRGPNTEAFF. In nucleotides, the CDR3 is TGCGCCAGCTCTAGGGGCCCGAACACTGAAGCTTTCTTT.

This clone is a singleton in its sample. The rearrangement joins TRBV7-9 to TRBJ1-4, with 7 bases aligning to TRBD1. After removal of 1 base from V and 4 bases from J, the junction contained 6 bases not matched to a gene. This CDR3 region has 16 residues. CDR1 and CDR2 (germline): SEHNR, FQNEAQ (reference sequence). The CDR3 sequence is CASSLEPGDSNEKLFF. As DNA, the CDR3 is TGTGCCAGCAGCTTAGAGCCCGGGGACAGTAATGAAAAACTGTTTTTT.

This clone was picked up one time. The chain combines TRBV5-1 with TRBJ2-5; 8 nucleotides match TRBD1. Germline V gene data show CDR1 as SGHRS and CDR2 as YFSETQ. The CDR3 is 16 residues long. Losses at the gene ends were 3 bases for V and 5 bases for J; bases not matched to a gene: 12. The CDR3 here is CASSWGPGQEGETQYF. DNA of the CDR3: TGCGCCAGCAGCTGGGGGCCGGGACAGGAGGGGGAGACCCAGTACTTC. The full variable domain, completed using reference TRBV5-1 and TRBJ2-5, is KAGVTQTPRYLIKTRGQQVTLSCSPISGHRSVSWYQQTPGQGLQFLFEYFSETQRNKGNFPGRFSGRQFSNSRSEMNVSTLELGDSALYLCASSWGPGQEGETQYFGPGTRLLVL.

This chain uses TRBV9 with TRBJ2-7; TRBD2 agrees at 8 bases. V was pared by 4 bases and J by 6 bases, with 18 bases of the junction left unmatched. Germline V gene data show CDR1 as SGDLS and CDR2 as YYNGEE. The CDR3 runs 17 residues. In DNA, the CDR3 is TGTGCCAGCAGCCCCGGACTAGCAGGGGTGATAGATGTCGAGCAGTACTTC. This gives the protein CASSPGLAGVIDVEQYF.

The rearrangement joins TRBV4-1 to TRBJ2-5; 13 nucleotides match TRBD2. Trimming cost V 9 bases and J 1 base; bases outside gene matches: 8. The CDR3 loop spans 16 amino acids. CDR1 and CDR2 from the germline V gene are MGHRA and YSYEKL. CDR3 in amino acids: CARTGLAGNVQETQYF. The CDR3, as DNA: TGCGCCAGGACGGGACTAGCGGGGAACGTCCAAGAGACCCAGTACTTC.

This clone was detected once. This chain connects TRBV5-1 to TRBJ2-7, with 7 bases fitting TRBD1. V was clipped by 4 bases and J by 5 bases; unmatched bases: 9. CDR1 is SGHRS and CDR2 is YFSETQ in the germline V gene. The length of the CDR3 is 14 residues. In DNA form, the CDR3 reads TGCGCCAGCAGCAAGGGGACAGCCGGCGACGAGCAGTACTTC. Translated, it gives CASSKGTAGDEQYF.

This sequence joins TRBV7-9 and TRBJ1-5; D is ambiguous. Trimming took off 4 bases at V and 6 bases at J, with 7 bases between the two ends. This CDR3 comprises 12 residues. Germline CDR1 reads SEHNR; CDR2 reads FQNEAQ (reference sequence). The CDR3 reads CASSSDFQPQHF. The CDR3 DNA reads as TGTGCCAGCAGCTCTGACTTTCAGCCCCAGCATTTT.

The CDR3 bases are TGTGCCAGCAGCCTCGACAGGGGGGCCTATGGCTACACCTTC. Protein sequence: CASSLDRGAYGYTF. The chain uses TRBV7-2 and TRBJ1-2; 9 bases are a match to TRBD1. The CDR3 consists of 14 residues. With 5 bases clipped from V and 4 bases from J, the junction kept 5 bases outside the gene matches. Germline-derived CDR1 and CDR2 are SGHTA and FQGNSA.

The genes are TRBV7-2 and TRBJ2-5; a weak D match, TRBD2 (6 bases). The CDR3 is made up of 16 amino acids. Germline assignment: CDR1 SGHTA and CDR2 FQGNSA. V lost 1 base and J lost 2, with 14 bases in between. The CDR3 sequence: CASSLVGRGTQETQYF. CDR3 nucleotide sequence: TGTGCCAGCAGCTTAGTAGGACGGGGGACTCAAGAGACCCAGTACTTC.

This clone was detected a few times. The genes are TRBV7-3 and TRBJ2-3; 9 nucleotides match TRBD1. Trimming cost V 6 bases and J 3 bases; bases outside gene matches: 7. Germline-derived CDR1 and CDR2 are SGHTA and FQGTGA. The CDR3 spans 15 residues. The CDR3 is CASSLHGQGTDTQYF. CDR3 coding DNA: TGTGCCAGCAGTTTGCACGGACAGGGGACAGATACGCAGTATTTT.

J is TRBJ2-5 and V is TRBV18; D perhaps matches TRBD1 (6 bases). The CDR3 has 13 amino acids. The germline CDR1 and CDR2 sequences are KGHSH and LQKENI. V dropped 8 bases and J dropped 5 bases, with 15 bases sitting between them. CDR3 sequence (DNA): TGTGCCAGCCGGCAGGGGACGGGGGAGACCCAGTACTTC. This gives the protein CASRQGTGETQYF.

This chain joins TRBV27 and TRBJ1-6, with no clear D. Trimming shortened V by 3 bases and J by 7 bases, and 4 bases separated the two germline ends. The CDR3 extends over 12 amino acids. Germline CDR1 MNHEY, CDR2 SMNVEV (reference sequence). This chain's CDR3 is CASSLSNSPLHF. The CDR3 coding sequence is TGTGCCAGCAGTTTGTCGAATTCACCCCTCCACTTT.

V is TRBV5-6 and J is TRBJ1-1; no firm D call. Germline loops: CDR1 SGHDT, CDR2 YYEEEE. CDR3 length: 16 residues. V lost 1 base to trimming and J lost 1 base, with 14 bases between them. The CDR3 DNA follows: TGTGCCAGCAGCTTGTCGTGGTACGTCAGGAACACTGAAGCTTTCTTT. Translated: CASSLSWYVRNTEAFF.

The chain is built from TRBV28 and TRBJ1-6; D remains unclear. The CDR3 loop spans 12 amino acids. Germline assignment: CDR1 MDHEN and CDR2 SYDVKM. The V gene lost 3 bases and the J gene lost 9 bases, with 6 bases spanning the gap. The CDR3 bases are TGTGCCAGCAGTTTGCTCAGTTCACCCCTCCACTTT. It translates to CASSLLSSPLHF.

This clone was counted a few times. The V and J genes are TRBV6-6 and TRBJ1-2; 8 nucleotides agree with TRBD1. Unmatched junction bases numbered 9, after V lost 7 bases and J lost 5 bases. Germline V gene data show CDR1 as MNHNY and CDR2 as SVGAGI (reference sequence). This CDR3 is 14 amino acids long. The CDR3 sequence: CASTYSQGAYGYTF. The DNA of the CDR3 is TGTGCCAGCACCTACTCCCAGGGGGCATATGGCTACACCTTC.